This T cell receptor (beta chain) was identified in a study of T cell repertoires in cytomegalovirus infection. About the research overall: Indications of both CMV infection and matching HLA type were provided by public TCR beta signatures. Regarding the study as a whole: In two of eight donors, the top clonotype was HLA-C-restricted CMV-specific.

TCRdb re-derived calls from the reads in MiXCR, one entry per CDR3 protein. The sample has 560,000 or so distinct CDR3 sequences, 16% seen once. This clonotype was recorded a few times. Antigen: not known. Germline V gives CDR1 MNHNS, CDR2 SASEGT. Trimming pared 7 bases from V and 8 bases from J, leaving 23 bases between. This CDR3 spans 15 amino acids. The TCR originated in a human donor in good health (CMV status not recorded). Some clones in this sample may be carry-over from other donors' samples. The gene calls are TRBV6-1 and TRBJ1-2; D remains ambiguous. The sequenced material came from CD8+ T cells from PBMCs. CDR3 in amino acids: CASTLKHEGAKGYTF. CDR3 DNA: TGTGCCAGCACCCTAAAGCATGAGGGCGCGAAGGGCTACACCTTC.